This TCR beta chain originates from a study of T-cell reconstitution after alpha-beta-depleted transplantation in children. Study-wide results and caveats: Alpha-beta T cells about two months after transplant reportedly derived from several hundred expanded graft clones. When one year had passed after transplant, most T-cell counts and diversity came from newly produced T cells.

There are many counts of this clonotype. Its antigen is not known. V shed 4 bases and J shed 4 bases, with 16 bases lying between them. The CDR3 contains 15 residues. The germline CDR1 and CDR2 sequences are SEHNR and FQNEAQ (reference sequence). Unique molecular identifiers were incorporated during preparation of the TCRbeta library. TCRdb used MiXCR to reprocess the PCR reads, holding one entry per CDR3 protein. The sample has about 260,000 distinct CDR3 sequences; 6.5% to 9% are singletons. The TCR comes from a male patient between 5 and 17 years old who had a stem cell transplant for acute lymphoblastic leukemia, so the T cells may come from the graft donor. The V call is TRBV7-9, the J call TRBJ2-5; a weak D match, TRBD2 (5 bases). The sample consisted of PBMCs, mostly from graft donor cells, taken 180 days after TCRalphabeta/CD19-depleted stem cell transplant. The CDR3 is CASSSRVPRGETQYF. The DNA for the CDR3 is TGTGCCAGCAGCTCCCGGGTCCCCCGGGGAGAGACCCAGTACTTC.